Below are 19 T cell receptor beta chains sequenced from a single sample in a study of PD-1 blockade in mismatch repair-deficient tumors. This table comes from immunoSEQ multiplex PCR, and its TCRdb copy is limited to in-frame clones, with some not included. The sample carries about 19,000 clones, more than 65% recorded once. The sample was PBMCs, taken 52 weeks after starting pembrolizumab. These receptors all come from an adult with mismatch repair-deficient cancer.

This rearrangement joins TRBV6-5 to TRBJ2-7; 8 bases line up with TRBD2. V lost 6 bases, J lost 1 base, and 5 bases stayed unmatched. Per germline, CDR1 MNHEY and CDR2 SVGAGI. The CDR3 loop spans 14 amino acids. The CDR3 loop is CASSLGGASYEQYF. The DNA for the CDR3 is TGTGCCAGCAGCCTCGGGGGGGCATCCTACGAGCAGTACTTC.

V is TRBV7-2 and J is TRBJ2-7; 11 bases match TRBD2. V shed 5 bases and J 5 bases; nucleotides not matched to a gene: 8. CDR3 length: 15 amino acids. The V gene's germline CDR1 is SGHTA and CDR2 FQGNSA. CDR3 coding DNA: TGTGCCAGCAGCCCCAGACTAGCGGGAAGCAACGAGCAGTACTTC. Amino acids: CASSPRLAGSNEQYF.

The V call is TRBV15, the J call TRBJ1-6; D ambiguous. The V end was cut by 0 bases, the J end by 5 bases, with 5 bases between. CDR1 is LNHNV and CDR2 is YYDKDF in the germline V gene (reference sequence). The CDR3 sequence is 14 residues long. The CDR3, as DNA: TGTGCCACCAGCAGAGACAACAATAATTCACCCCTCCACTTT. Translation gives CATSRDNNNSPLHF.

The rearrangement uses TRBV6-1 and TRBJ2-2; 12 bases match TRBD2. V gave up 3 bases and J gave up 0 bases; unmatched junction bases: 2. This CDR3 spans 17 amino acids. Germline CDR1 and CDR2: MNHNS and SASEGT. Here the CDR3 reads CASSDGTSGSNTGELFF. For the CDR3, the DNA is TGTGCCAGCAGTGACGGGACTAGCGGGTCGAACACCGGGGAGCTGTTTTTT.

The chain combines TRBV28 with TRBJ2-7; TRBD2 matches 12 bases. Germline lookup yields CDR1 MDHEN and CDR2 SYDVKM. The CDR3 is 16 amino acids. The trim removed 1 base at V and 6 bases at J, leaving 7 bases unmatched. CDR3 DNA sequence: TGTGCCAGCAGTTTATCGACTAGCGGGAGATTGGGCGAGCAGTACTTC. Residues: CASSLSTSGRLGEQYF.

This clone has a handful of counts. Because the CDR3 is missing its conserved closing phenylalanine or tryptophan, this is likely a read error. The DNA is left out, because the CDR3 cannot be placed on it with certainty; the CDR3 is given as TCRdb lists it. The chain links TRBV5-1 to TRBJ2-7; TRBD1, the table's D call, was not compared with the DNA. CDR1 SGHRS and CDR2 YFSETQ come from the germline V gene. The CDR3 length equals 10 residues, ends included. The CDR3 region is CASSLDGASL.

This clone was seen only once. This sequence joins TRBV4-1 and TRBJ1-3; D unclear. CDR1 MGHRA and CDR2 YSYEKL come from the germline V gene. Trimming removed 0 bases from V and 0 bases from J, with 12 bases in between. This CDR3 contains 17 residues. The CDR3, as DNA: TGCGCCAGCAGCCAAGATTTTCGGAGCCACTCTGGAAACACCATATATTTT. This codes for CASSQDFRSHSGNTIYF.

The chain combines TRBV2 with TRBJ2-3; a possible D gene is TRBD1 (5 bases). V was clipped by 8 bases and J by 0 bases, with 9 bases between them. Germline V gene lookup returns CDR1 SNHLY and CDR2 FYNNEI. This CDR3 comprises 13 residues. This CDR3 reads CASLGASTDTQYF. CDR3 bases: TGTGCCAGCCTAGGGGCTAGCACAGATACGCAGTATTTT.

The genes are TRBV7-2 and TRBJ2-1, with 8 bases identical to TRBD2. CDR1 and CDR2 (germline): SGHTA, FQGNSA. The CDR3 extends over 15 amino acids. V trimming: 5 bases; J trimming: 9 bases; junction bases outside the gene matches: 12. As DNA, the CDR3 is TGTGCCAGCAGCGGGAGCGGGAGTCGGCACAGTGAGCAGTTCTTC. Its protein product is CASSGSGSRHSEQFF.

The genes are TRBV4-1 and TRBJ2-1, with 7 bases fitting TRBD2. CDR1 MGHRA and CDR2 YSYEKL come from the germline V gene. The CDR3 is 14 residues long. Germline trimming cut 4 bases from V and 10 bases from J; bases unmatched to any gene: 10. The CDR3 sequence: CASSLKYGGNEQFF. In nucleotides, the CDR3 is TGCGCCAGCAGCCTCAAATACGGGGGGAACGAGCAGTTCTTC.

This chain uses TRBV10-3 with TRBJ2-5; no definite D call. Trimming took 6 bases from V and 0 from J, leaving 14 bases between them. The germline V gene has CDR1 ENHRY and CDR2 SYGVKD. The CDR3 covers 15 residues. CDR3: CAISLNSGYQETQYF. CDR3 in DNA: TGTGCCATCAGCCTGAATTCCGGGTACCAAGAGACCCAGTACTTC.

The J gene is TRBJ2-4, the V gene TRBV7-2, with 12 nucleotides matching TRBD2. Per germline, CDR1 SGHTA and CDR2 FQGNSA. The CDR3 runs to 16 residues. J lost 9 bases, V lost 4 bases, and 10 bases had no gene match. DNA of the CDR3: TGTGCCAGCAGCTCCTTGACTAGCGGGAGAGGGGGCATTCAGTACTTC. Its protein is CASSSLTSGRGGIQYF.

The chain combines TRBV4-2 with TRBJ2-2; 7 nucleotides align to TRBD1. The V gene end was trimmed by 4 bases and the J gene end by 8 bases; junction bases not matched to a gene: 4. This CDR3 has 13 amino acids. CDR1 is LGHNA, CDR2 YNFKEQ, per germline. This CDR3 is CASSRQGEGELFF. For the CDR3, the DNA is TGTGCCAGCAGCCGACAGGGCGAGGGGGAGCTGTTTTTT.

This chain links TRBV5-6 with TRBJ1-1; 7 positions agree with TRBD1. Germline assignment: CDR1 SGHDT and CDR2 YYEEEE. Unmatched junction bases numbered 16, after V lost 4 bases and J lost 10 bases. This CDR3 spans 15 amino acids. CDR3 nucleotide sequence: TGTGCCAGCAGCCAAAAAATAGACAGGGTCGATACAGCTTTCTTT. It yields the protein CASSQKIDRVDTAFF.

The chain couples TRBV5-4 to TRBJ2-5; D is perhaps TRBD1 (6 bases). From germline, CDR1 is SGHNT and CDR2 YYREEE (reference sequence). The V end was cut by 4 bases, the J end by 2 bases, with 12 bases between. The CDR3 is made up of 14 amino acids. CDR3 sequence reads: CASSPPGQQETQYF. CDR3 sequence (DNA): TGTGCCAGCAGCCCCCCGGGACAACAAGAGACCCAGTACTTC.

CDR3: CASSKALEGTQYF. The CDR3, as DNA: TGTGCCAGCAGCAAAGCGCTGGAGGGTACGCAGTATTTT. The rearrangement links TRBV21-1 to TRBJ2-3; TRBD2 reflects the table's D call only, with no check against the DNA. TRBV21-1 is a pseudogene locus. The CDR3 runs to 13 residues.

In DNA form, the CDR3 reads TGTGCCAGTAGAAGCAGGGCAGCGACTTTGGGACTAGCGGGTGTAAACAATGAGCAGTTCTTC. Translation gives CASRSRAATLGLAGVNNEQFF. The gene calls are TRBV28 and TRBJ2-1; the match to TRBD2 covers 12 bases. The CDR3 has 21 amino acids. V shed 9 bases and J 5 bases; nucleotides not matched to a gene: 26. CDR1 is MDHEN, CDR2 SYDVKM, per germline.

The gene calls are TRBV5-6 and TRBJ2-5; D might be TRBD1 (6 bases). The CDR3 extends over 13 amino acids. Trimming stripped 4 bases from V and 4 bases from J, with 11 bases between. The germline gives CDR1 SGHDT, CDR2 YYEEEE. The CDR3 sequence is CASSEDRRETQYF. The DNA of the CDR3 is TGTGCCAGCAGCGAAGACAGGAGAGAGACCCAGTACTTC.

This clone was found once. V is TRBV18 and J is TRBJ1-4; D not resolved. The CDR3 covers 14 residues. The germline CDR1 and CDR2 sequences are KGHSH and LQKENI. V lost 2 bases and J lost 0, with 4 bases in between. The CDR3, as DNA: TGTGCCAGCTCACCAGCGGCAACTAATGAAAAACTGTTTTTT. Protein product: CASSPAATNEKLFF.